The entry below gives a single TCR beta chain sequence along with its context. This entry belongs to a study of blood T cell repertoires in COVID-19. Overall study: Samples taken during acute and convalescent COVID-19 were collected in the United States, Italy and Spain. Sample material is recorded as cDNA or gDNA derived from T cells, B-cell-depleted T cells, or PBMCs.

There are 15 residues in the CDR3. Germline CDR1 and CDR2: LNHDA and SQIVND (reference sequence). Trimming took 7 bases from V and 0 from J, leaving 15 bases between them. Participants were aged roughly 18 to 100 years from around 24 US areas. Participant-given clinical history determined each cohort assignment. Assay used: immunoSEQ multiplex PCR; TCRdb lists only in-frame clones, some missing. The sample records 150,000 to 200,000 clones, less than 90% being singletons. This receptor was identified in a woman in her twenties or thirties who had been exposed to COVID-19. Input material: PBMCs or T cells enriched from blood (not recorded which). The rearrangement uses TRBV19 and TRBJ1-1, with D perhaps TRBD1 (5 bases). CDR3 DNA sequence: TGTGCCAGTACCCAAGGACGGGGGATGAACACTGAAGCTTTCTTT. This codes for CASTQGRGMNTEAFF.